This T cell receptor beta chain comes out of a study of shared clonotypes between healthy human individuals. The assay ran at deep level. Sequenced by immunoSEQ multiplex PCR; TCRdb stores in-frame clones only, minus some. Here the sample spans around 430,000 clones, roughly 77% being singletons. Those who donated were healthy HIV-negative adults, with no recent acute infections or vaccinations reported. The origin of this receptor is a woman aged 40 to 50 in good health. Some clones in this sample may be carry-over from other donors' samples. The sample taken for sequencing was PBMCs.

The CDR3, as DNA: TGTGCCAGCAGCTGGCAAACCTACGAGCAGTACTTC. Residues: CASSWQTYEQYF. V usage is TRBV7-9 and J usage is TRBJ2-7; no reliable D call. Deletions cut 4 bases from V and 2 bases from J, with 6 bases between. The CDR3 spans 12 residues. CDR1 is SEHNR, CDR2 FQNEAQ, per germline (reference sequence).